These 17 T cell receptor beta chains came from one sample sequenced in a study of T-cell reconstitution after alpha-beta-depleted transplantation in children. TCRbeta library construction was performed incorporating unique molecular identifiers. TCRdb re-analysed the PCR reads in MiXCR, keeping a single row per CDR3 protein. The table has roughly 350,000 distinct CDR3 sequences, 15% to 20% seen once. Sequencing was performed on PBMCs, mostly from graft donor cells, taken 360 days after TCRalphabeta/CD19-depleted stem cell transplant. The receptors were sampled from a male patient between 2 and 10 years old who had a stem cell transplant for acute lymphoblastic leukemia, so the T cells may come from the graft donor.

In its sample, this clonotype was seen a few times. This chain joins TRBV12-3 or TRBV12-4 and TRBJ2-5, with TRBD1 matching 7 bases. Trimming took 4 bases from V and 2 from J; bases not matched to a gene: 7. The CDR3 has 15 residues. The CDR3 region has the DNA TGTGCCAGCAGTTCTCTGACAGGGCAACAAGAGACCCAGTACTTC. Its translation is CASSSLTGQQETQYF.

The sample holds many counts of this clonotype. The chain has TRBV29-1 and TRBJ2-7; 8 bases align to TRBD2. Trimming cost V 6 bases and J 1 base; bases outside gene matches: 8. The CDR3 has 14 amino acids. Germline V gene data show CDR1 as SQVTM and CDR2 as ANQGSEA. The chain's CDR3 is CSVQTSGLSYEQYF. The DNA of the CDR3 is TGCAGCGTCCAAACTAGCGGATTATCCTACGAGCAGTACTTC.

The gene calls are TRBV12-3 or TRBV12-4 and TRBJ2-2, with 9 nucleotides matching TRBD1. The CDR3 runs 16 residues. V trimming: 6 bases; J trimming: 4 bases; junction bases outside the gene matches: 9. CDR3 nucleotides: TGTGCCAGCAGCCTCAGGACAGGGGCGAGCACCGGGGAGCTGTTTTTT. This gives the protein CASSLRTGASTGELFF.

This clonotype came up a few times. The V call is TRBV23-1, the J call TRBJ2-4, with D possibly matching TRBD1 (5 bases). TRBV23-1 is an open reading frame, and its role is uncertain. The CDR3 length is 15 residues. Between the trimmed V and J ends, which lost 0 bases and 5 bases, there was a span of 11 bases. CDR3 in amino acids: CASSQSGREQNIQYF. For the CDR3, the DNA is TGCGCCAGCAGTCAATCGGGCAGGGAACAAAACATTCAGTACTTC.

V gene TRBV11-2 combines with J gene TRBJ2-7; 9 nucleotides agree with TRBD2. This CDR3 comprises 17 residues. Germline V gene lookup returns CDR1 SGHAT and CDR2 FQNNGV. V gave up 1 base and J gave up 1 base; unmatched junction bases: 8. As DNA, the CDR3 is TGTGCCAGCAGCTTAGGCGGCGGGAGGGCCGTTTCCTACGAGCAGTACTTC. It yields the protein CASSLGGGRAVSYEQYF.

This clonotype was counted many times. The chain links TRBV29-1 to TRBJ1-3, with unresolved D. Germline V gene data show CDR1 as SQVTM and CDR2 as ANQGSEA. V was shortened by 7 bases and J by 3 bases, with 10 bases between the two germline ends. This CDR3 comprises 12 residues. In DNA form, the CDR3 reads TGCAGCGCCCGGTCTAATGGAAACACCATATATTTT. Protein sequence: CSARSNGNTIYF.

The chain combines TRBV20-1 with TRBJ1-4; 8 bases agree with TRBD1. Unmatched junction bases numbered 9, after V lost 0 bases and J lost 0 bases. The germline gives CDR1 DFQATT, CDR2 SNEGSKA (reference sequence). The CDR3 sequence is 18 residues long. In nucleotides, the CDR3 is TGCAGTGCTAGAGATTTCTCGGGACAGGTTGCAACTAATGAAAAACTGTTTTTT. Translated: CSARDFSGQVATNEKLFF.

The table lists this clonotype with a few counts. V is TRBV4-2 and J is TRBJ1-3; D uncertain. CDR3 size: 15 residues. From germline, CDR1 is LGHNA and CDR2 YNFKEQ. The V end lost 4 bases, the J end lost 4 bases, and 14 bases lay between the germline ends. CDR3 region: CASSREGGPGNTIYF. CDR3 bases: TGTGCCAGCAGCCGTGAAGGAGGTCCCGGAAACACCATATATTTT.

In this sample, this clonotype turned up a few times. The chain carries TRBV28 and TRBJ2-2; D unresolved. V was shortened by 3 bases and J by 6 bases, with 8 bases between the two germline ends. CDR3 size: 13 residues. CDR1 MDHEN and CDR2 SYDVKM come from the germline V gene. CDR3 loop: CASSFLGPGELFF. The CDR3 DNA reads TGTGCCAGCAGTTTCCTAGGTCCCGGGGAGCTGTTTTTT.

The rearrangement links TRBV4-1 to TRBJ1-5, with 7 bases aligning to TRBD1. This CDR3 contains 15 residues. The V gene's germline CDR1 is MGHRA and CDR2 YSYEKL. The V and J ends lost 2 bases and 5 bases, in that order; junction bases with no gene match: 6. In nucleotides, the CDR3 is TGCGCCAGCAGCCAAACCGGGACAGATTATCAGCCCCAGCATTTT. As protein: CASSQTGTDYQPQHF.

The chain joins TRBV2 to TRBJ2-5, with 12 bases identical to TRBD2. The CDR3 extends over 18 amino acids. The V gene's germline CDR1 is SNHLY and CDR2 FYNNEI. The ends lost 7 bases at V and 4 bases at J; junction bases unmatched: 16. The CDR3 DNA reads as TGTGCCAGCAAGTGGCGGAGACTAGCGGGAGCACAGGGAGAGACCCAGTACTTC. Protein product: CASKWRRLAGAQGETQYF.

The genes are TRBV18 and TRBJ2-2; 10 nucleotides agree with TRBD1. The germline V gene has CDR1 KGHSH and CDR2 LQKENI. V gave up 5 bases and J gave up 6 bases; unmatched junction bases: 15. The CDR3 covers 18 residues. CDR3 in amino acids: CASSATPPGQGYPGELFF. CDR3 bases: TGTGCCAGCTCAGCAACTCCACCGGGACAGGGGTATCCCGGGGAGCTGTTTTTT.

The chain couples TRBV5-1 to TRBJ2-1, with D uncertain. Germline V gene lookup returns CDR1 SGHRS and CDR2 YFSETQ. With 2 bases removed from V and 2 bases from J, the gap between germline ends came to 11 bases. This CDR3 is 15 amino acids long. The CDR3 DNA is TGCGCCAGCAGCTTAGGTACACCTACCTACAATGAGCAGTTCTTC. Its translation: CASSLGTPTYNEQFF. The complete variable domain, with remaining parts taken from reference TRBV5-1 and TRBJ2-1, reads KAGVTQTPRYLIKTRGQQVTLSCSPISGHRSVSWYQQTPGQGLQFLFEYFSETQRNKGNFPGRFSGRQFSNSRSEMNVSTLELGDSALYLCASSLGTPTYNEQFFGPGTRLTVL.

The V gene is TRBV10-3, the J gene TRBJ1-1; no firm D call. CDR1 and CDR2 (germline): ENHRY, SYGVKD. V lost 6 bases, J lost 1 base, and 12 bases lay in between. The CDR3 contains 14 residues. CDR3 sequence: CAISDLWENTEAFF. Written as DNA, the CDR3 is TGTGCCATCAGCGACCTATGGGAGAACACTGAAGCTTTCTTT.

This clonotype appeared many times. J is TRBJ1-5 and V is TRBV6-2 or TRBV6-3; tentatively, D is TRBD1 (5 bases). There are 12 residues in the CDR3. Germline V lookup: CDR1 MNHEY, CDR2 SVGEGT. Between the trimmed V and J ends, which lost 6 bases and 9 bases, there was a span of 12 bases. CDR3 bases: TGTGCCAGCAGCACGGACACCCGGCCCCAGCATTTT. Encoded protein: CASSTDTRPQHF.

J is TRBJ2-4 and V is TRBV9; D is perhaps TRBD1 (5 bases). V dropped 8 bases and J dropped 2 bases, with 14 bases sitting between them. CDR3 size: 14 residues. Germline V CDR1 and CDR2: SGDLS, YYNGEE. CDR3 sequence reads: CASSQGATKNIQYF. The DNA for the CDR3 is TGTGCCAGTTCCCAAGGGGCGACCAAAAACATTCAGTACTTC.

A few counts support this clonotype. The chain employs TRBV7-9 and TRBJ2-1; D remains ambiguous. Germline CDR1 is SEHNR and CDR2 is FQNEAQ (reference sequence). The CDR3 is 12 residues long. V was cut by 2 bases and J by 6 bases, with 5 bases left in between. Written as DNA, the CDR3 is TGTGCCAGCAGCTTACCCCTCAATGAGCAGTTCTTC. Its protein is CASSLPLNEQFF. Together with reference TRBV7-9 and TRBJ2-1, the CDR3 gives the full variable domain: DTGVSQNPRHKITKRGQNVTFRCDPISEHNRLYWYRQTLGQGPEFLTYFQNEAQLEKSRLLSDRFSAERPKGSFSTLEIQRTEQGDSAMYLCASSLPLNEQFFGPGTRLTVL.